Described below is a single TCR beta chain sequence and its context. These data originate in a study of technical replicates of blood from four donors. TCRdb's copy holds only in-frame clones and misses some; the assay was immunoSEQ multiplex PCR. The sample lists 95,000 to 100,000 clones, roughly 95% occurring once. Germline lookup yields CDR1 SQVTM and CDR2 ANQGSEA. This CDR3 spans 13 amino acids. V lost 4 bases to trimming and J lost 3 bases, with 9 bases between them. The sequenced sample consisted of T cells isolated from PBMCs. The clonotype comes from a human donor in good health. The V and J genes are TRBV29-1 and TRBJ2-2, with no clear D. DNA for the CDR3: TGCAGCGTTGGAAACAAATACACCGGGGAGCTGTTTTTT. Amino acid sequence: CSVGNKYTGELFF.